This T cell receptor beta chain was recorded in a study of T cells after yellow fever vaccination. This clonotype was seen repeatedly, ten times or more. TCRdb processed the 5' RACE reads anew with MiXCR; each CDR3 protein has one entry. This sample yields approximately 34,000 distinct CDR3 sequences, of which roughly a tenth are seen a single time; less than 15% belongs to the top ten. Germline loops: CDR1 SEHNR, CDR2 FQNEAQ (reference sequence). The V end was cut by 2 bases, the J end by 8 bases, with 4 bases between. The CDR3 loop spans 11 amino acids. Study outcomes and limitations: Weaker in magnitude, the secondary response showed a faster peak on day 5 versus 15. Clonotype sharing between CD4 and CD8 compartments was small.

This specimen consisted of PBMCs, either bulk or a sorted T-cell subset (CD4+, CD8+, memory, or dextramer-sorted; not recorded which), obtained less than 18 days after the first yellow fever vaccination. J is TRBJ1-3 and V is TRBV7-9; D unresolved. The TCR was taken from a man between 18 and 29 years old who received the YFV17D yellow fever vaccine. CDR3 bases: TGTGCCAGCAGCTTACAGGACACCATATATTTT. Protein: CASSLQDTIYF.